Sequencing of this T cell receptor (beta chain) was carried out in a study of blood T cell repertoires in COVID-19. In the study's own analysis: Amplification with reference gene primers provided the estimates of nucleated cell counts. The method was immunoSEQ multiplex PCR; TCRdb's version includes in-frame clones alone and lacks a portion of them. Clone size and V and J calls were adopted from that table, with D and trimming inferred from the DNA. In the table there are some 300,000 clones, around nine tenths of which are singletons. Researchers sorted participants into cohorts using their self-reported clinical history. CDR1 SGHAT and CDR2 FQNNGV come from the germline V gene. V gave up 5 bases and J gave up 6 bases; unmatched junction bases: 11. The CDR3 sequence is 17 residues long.

The clonotype comes from a woman between 35 and 50 years old who had recovered from COVID-19. V gene TRBV11-2 combines with J gene TRBJ2-3; 13 bases match TRBD2. The specimen was PBMCs or T cells enriched from blood (not recorded which). CDR3 residues: CASSPTLLAGGRDTQYF. CDR3 nucleotide sequence: TGTGCCAGCAGCCCTACGTTACTAGCGGGAGGGCGGGATACGCAGTATTTT.